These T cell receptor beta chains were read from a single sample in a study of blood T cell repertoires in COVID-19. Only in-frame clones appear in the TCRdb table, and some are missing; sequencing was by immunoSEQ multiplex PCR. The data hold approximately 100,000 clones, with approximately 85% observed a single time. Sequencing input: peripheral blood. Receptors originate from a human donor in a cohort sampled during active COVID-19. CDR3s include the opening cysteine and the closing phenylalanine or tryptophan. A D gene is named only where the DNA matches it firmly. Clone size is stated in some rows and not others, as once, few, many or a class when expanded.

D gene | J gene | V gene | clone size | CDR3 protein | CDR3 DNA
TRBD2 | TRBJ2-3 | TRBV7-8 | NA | CASSLSGATDTQYF | TGTGCCAGCAGCCTTAGCGGGGCCACAGATACGCAGTATTTT
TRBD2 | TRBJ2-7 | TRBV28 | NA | CASSFYSSGSAYEQYF | TGTGCCAGCAGTTTCTACTCTAGCGGGAGCGCCTACGAGCAGTACTTC
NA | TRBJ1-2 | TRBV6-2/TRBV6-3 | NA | CASSDRGLRDGYTF | TGTGCCAGCAGCGACCGGGGTTTGAGAGATGGCTACACCTTC
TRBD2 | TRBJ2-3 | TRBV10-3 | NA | CAISDAAGVTDTQYF | TGTGCCATCAGTGATGCGGCGGGGGTCACAGATACGCAGTATTTT
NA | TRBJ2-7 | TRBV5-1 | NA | CASSSEPVVDPSYEQYF | TGCGCCAGCAGCTCGGAGCCGGTCGTCGACCCGTCCTACGAGCAGTACTTC
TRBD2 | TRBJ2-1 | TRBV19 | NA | CASANWGGSYNEQFF | TGTGCCAGTGCCAATTGGGGGGGCTCCTACAATGAGCAGTTCTTC
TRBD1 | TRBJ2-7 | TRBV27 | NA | CASSVRGTGFYEQYF | TGTGCCAGCTCCGTTCGGGGGACAGGGTTCTACGAGCAGTACTTC
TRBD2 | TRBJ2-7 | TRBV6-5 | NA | CASSAGLADSYEQYF | TGTGCCAGCAGCGCAGGACTAGCGGACTCCTACGAGCAGTACTTC
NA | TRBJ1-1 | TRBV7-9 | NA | CASSFSGTLTEAFF | TGTGCCAGCAGCTTTTCCGGGACACTAACTGAAGCTTTCTTT
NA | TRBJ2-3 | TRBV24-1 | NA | CATSDLASGRTDTQYF | TGTGCCACCAGTGATTTGGCCAGCGGGCGCACAGATACGCAGTATTTT
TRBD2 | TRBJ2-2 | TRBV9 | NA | CASTRTSGTGELFF | TGTGCCAGCACCCGGACTAGCGGGACCGGGGAGCTGTTTTTT
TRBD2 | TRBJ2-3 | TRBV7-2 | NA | CASSLAPSGVTDTQYF | TGTGCCAGCAGCTTAGCACCTAGCGGGGTCACAGATACGCAGTATTTT
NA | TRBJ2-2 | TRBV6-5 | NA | CASSYTGTGELFF | TGTGCCAGCAGTTACACCGGGACCGGGGAGCTGTTTTTT
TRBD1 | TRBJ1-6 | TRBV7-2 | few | CASSLGLDRGESPLHF | TGTGCCAGCAGCTTAGGTTTGGACAGGGGGGAATCACCCCTCCACTTT
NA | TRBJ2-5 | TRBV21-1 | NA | CASSKDVQGASAETQYF | TGTGCCAGCAGCAAAGATGTTCAGGGGGCTTCGGCAGAGACCCAGTACTTC
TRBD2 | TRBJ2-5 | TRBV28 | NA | CASRKGLAGVGETQYF | TGTGCCAGCAGGAAAGGTCTAGCGGGGGTAGGGGAGACCCAGTACTTC
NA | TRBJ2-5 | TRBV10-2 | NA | CASSDPGDRETQYF | TGCGCCAGCAGTGATCCGGGGGATCGGGAGACCCAGTACTTC
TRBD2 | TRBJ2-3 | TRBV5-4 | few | CASSRSGDTDTQYF | TGTGCCAGCAGCCGAAGCGGGGACACAGATACGCAGTATTTT
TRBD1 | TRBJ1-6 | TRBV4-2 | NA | CASSQGSENPGRGRSPLHF | TGTGCCAGCAGCCAAGGATCGGAAAACCCGGGCAGGGGGAGGTCACCCCTCCACTTT
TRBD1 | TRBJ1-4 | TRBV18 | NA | CASSGQGPNEKLFF | TGTGCCAGCTCAGGACAGGGCCCTAATGAAAAACTGTTTTTT
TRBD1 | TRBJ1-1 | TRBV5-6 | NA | CASEHRGLGTEAFF | TGTGCCAGCGAACACAGGGGGCTGGGCACTGAAGCTTTCTTT
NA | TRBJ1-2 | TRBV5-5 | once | CASSFSDRSPYRYTF | TGTGCCAGCAGCTTCTCAGACAGATCTCCCTATCGCTACACCTTC
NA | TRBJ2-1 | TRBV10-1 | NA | CASSVPQGEQFF | TGCGCCAGCAGTGTACCGCAGGGTGAGCAGTTCTTC
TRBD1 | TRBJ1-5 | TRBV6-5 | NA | CASSLDRGSNQPQHF | TGTGCCAGCAGCCTAGACAGGGGAAGCAATCAGCCCCAGCATTTT